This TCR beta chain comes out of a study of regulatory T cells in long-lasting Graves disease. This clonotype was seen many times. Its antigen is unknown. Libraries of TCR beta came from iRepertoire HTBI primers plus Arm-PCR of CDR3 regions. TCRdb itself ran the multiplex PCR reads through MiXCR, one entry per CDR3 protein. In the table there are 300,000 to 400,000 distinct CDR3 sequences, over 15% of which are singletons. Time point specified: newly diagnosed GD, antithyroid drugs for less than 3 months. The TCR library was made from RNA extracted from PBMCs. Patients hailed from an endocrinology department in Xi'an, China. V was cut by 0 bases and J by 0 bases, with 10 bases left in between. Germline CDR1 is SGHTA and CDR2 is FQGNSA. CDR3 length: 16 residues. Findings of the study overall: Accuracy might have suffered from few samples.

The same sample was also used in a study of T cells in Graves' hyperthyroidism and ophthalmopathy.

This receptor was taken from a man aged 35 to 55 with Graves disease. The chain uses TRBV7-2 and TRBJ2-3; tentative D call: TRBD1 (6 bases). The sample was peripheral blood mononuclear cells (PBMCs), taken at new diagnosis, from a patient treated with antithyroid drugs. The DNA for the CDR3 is TGTGCCAGCAGCTTAGCTGGGACAAGAAGCACAGATACGCAGTATTTT. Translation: CASSLAGTRSTDTQYF.